A selection of T cell receptor beta chains follows, all from one sample in a study of CD8 T cells in ankylosing spondylitis. TCRdb processed the 5' RACE reads anew with MiXCR; each CDR3 protein has one entry. The table records about 250,000 distinct CDR3 sequences, under 20% of them present only once. The sample taken for sequencing was blood, either unsorted or a sorted T cell fraction (not recorded which). The receptors stem from a male donor with ankylosing spondylitis or in good health (not recorded which). CDR3s include the opening cysteine and the closing phenylalanine or tryptophan. D genes are given only for firm matches. Clone size is not always given. Where it is, it says once, few, many or a class for expanded clones.

J gene: TRBJ1-2
V gene: TRBV29-1
D gene: NA
clone size: NA
CDR3 DNA: TGCAGCGTTGAGTACCGGGACACCCCCTATGGCTACACCTTC
CDR3 protein: CSVEYRDTPYGYTF

J gene: TRBJ2-3
V gene: TRBV4-3
D gene: NA
clone size: NA
CDR3 DNA: TGCGCCAGCAGCCAAATGGGGGGCCAGGGTATGACAGATACGCAGTATTTT
CDR3 protein: CASSQMGGQGMTDTQYF

J gene: TRBJ2-1
V gene: TRBV12-3/TRBV12-4
D gene: TRBD2
clone size: NA
CDR3 DNA: TGTGCCAGCAGTTTTGCTAGCGGGAGAGGAGGGGTCCCCTACAATGAGCAGTTCTTC
CDR3 protein: CASSFASGRGGVPYNEQFF

J gene: TRBJ2-1
V gene: TRBV19
D gene: NA
clone size: NA
CDR3 DNA: TGTGCCAGTAGTATGGGACTGTCCTATGAGCAGTTCTTC
CDR3 protein: CASSMGLSYEQFF

J gene: TRBJ2-2
V gene: TRBV5-1
D gene: TRBD2
clone size: many
CDR3 DNA: TGCGCCAGCAGTCTCCTAGCGGGAGATCGGGGAGGCACCGGGGAGCTGTTTTTT
CDR3 protein: CASSLLAGDRGGTGELFF

J gene: TRBJ2-1
V gene: TRBV29-1
D gene: TRBD2
clone size: many
CDR3 DNA: TGCAGCGTTAATCCGGGACTAGCGGGGAACAATGAGCAGTTCTTC
CDR3 protein: CSVNPGLAGNNEQFF

J gene: TRBJ2-3
V gene: TRBV14
D gene: TRBD1
clone size: NA
CDR3 DNA: TGTGCCAGCAGCCCTCAAAGGGGGCGAAGCACAGATACGCAGTATTTT
CDR3 protein: CASSPQRGRSTDTQYF

J gene: TRBJ2-7
V gene: TRBV29-1
D gene: NA
clone size: few
CDR3 DNA: TGCAGCGTTGAGTCCCGGGCCGACAGCTACGAGCAGTACTTC
CDR3 protein: CSVESRADSYEQYF

J gene: TRBJ2-1
V gene: TRBV29-1
D gene: TRBD2
clone size: few
CDR3 DNA: TGCAGCGAACTAGCGGATTCAAATGAGCAGTTCTTC
CDR3 protein: CSELADSNEQFF

J gene: TRBJ2-7
V gene: TRBV12-3/TRBV12-4
D gene: TRBD1
clone size: once
CDR3 DNA: TGTTCCAGCAGAAGACAGGGTTCCCTGCGGGAGCAGTACTTC
CDR3 protein: CSSRRQGSLREQYF

J gene: TRBJ2-7
V gene: TRBV5-1
D gene: NA
clone size: few
CDR3 DNA: TGCGCCAGCAGCTTGGGATGGGGATCCTACGAGCAGTACTTC
CDR3 protein: CASSLGWGSYEQYF

J gene: TRBJ2-1
V gene: TRBV27
D gene: TRBD2
clone size: NA
CDR3 DNA: TGTGCCAGCAGTGCCGGGACTAGCGGGGGGAATGAGCAGTTCTTC
CDR3 protein: CASSAGTSGGNEQFF

J gene: TRBJ2-7
V gene: TRBV29-1
D gene: TRBD1
clone size: many
CDR3 DNA: TGCAGCGTTGAAGATTCCCAGGGGGTCGCATCCTACGAGCAGTACTTC
CDR3 protein: CSVEDSQGVASYEQYF

J gene: TRBJ2-7
V gene: TRBV18
D gene: NA
clone size: NA
CDR3 DNA: TGTGCCAGCTCACCCGTGGGACGATCTTACGAGCAGTACTTC
CDR3 protein: CASSPVGRSYEQYF

J gene: TRBJ1-1
V gene: TRBV2
D gene: TRBD1
clone size: NA
CDR3 DNA: TGTGCCAAACTATCCCGGGACAGGGCGGGCACTGAAGCTTTCTTT
CDR3 protein: CAKLSRDRAGTEAFF

J gene: TRBJ2-2
V gene: TRBV11-2
D gene: NA
clone size: NA
CDR3 DNA: TGTGCCAGCAGCTCTCTCGCGGTTGGCGGGGAGCTGTTTTTT
CDR3 protein: CASSSLAVGGELFF

J gene: TRBJ2-2
V gene: TRBV7-6
D gene: NA
clone size: few
CDR3 DNA: TGTGCCAGCAGCCCGCCGGGATACGGCACCGGGGAGCTGTTTTTT
CDR3 protein: CASSPPGYGTGELFF

J gene: TRBJ1-2
V gene: TRBV4-3
D gene: NA
clone size: NA
CDR3 DNA: TGCGCCAGCAGCCAAGATCCGGTCGGGGGCGCCCCTGGCTACACCTTC
CDR3 protein: CASSQDPVGGAPGYTF

J gene: TRBJ2-3
V gene: TRBV7-6
D gene: TRBD2
clone size: NA
CDR3 DNA: TGTGCCAGCAGCTTCGGCGGGAGGGATACGCAGTATTTT
CDR3 protein: CASSFGGRDTQYF

J gene: TRBJ2-5
V gene: TRBV29-1
D gene: NA
clone size: NA
CDR3 DNA: TGCAGCGTTGATTCGGGACCCCAAGAGACCCAGTACTTC
CDR3 protein: CSVDSGPQETQYF

J gene: TRBJ2-2
V gene: TRBV5-6
D gene: NA
clone size: NA
CDR3 DNA: TGTGCCAGCAGCTTGGGGATCGCGAACACCGGGGAGCTGTTTTTT
CDR3 protein: CASSLGIANTGELFF

J gene: TRBJ2-7
V gene: TRBV4-3
D gene: TRBD2
clone size: NA
CDR3 DNA: TGCGCCAGCAGCCAAGGACTAGCGGGAACCGAGCAGTACTTC
CDR3 protein: CASSQGLAGTEQYF

J gene: TRBJ2-7
V gene: TRBV12-3/TRBV12-4
D gene: NA
clone size: NA
CDR3 DNA: TGTGCCAGCAGTTTCCCCCCTCTCCGCAGGGCCTTTTACGAGCAGTACTTC
CDR3 protein: CASSFPPLRRAFYEQYF

J gene: TRBJ1-5
V gene: TRBV27
D gene: TRBD1
clone size: NA
CDR3 DNA: TGTGCCAGCAGCTCCGGGACAGGGACTCGTCAGCCCCAGCATTTT
CDR3 protein: CASSSGTGTRQPQHF

J gene: TRBJ2-7
V gene: TRBV11-2
D gene: NA
clone size: many
CDR3 DNA: TGTGCCAGCACCCGGACGGATACCTCGGGTTACGAGCAGTACTTC
CDR3 protein: CASTRTDTSGYEQYF

J gene: TRBJ2-1
V gene: TRBV27
D gene: NA
clone size: few
CDR3 DNA: TGTGCCAGCAGTTTCGGGAGCGATGAGCAGTTCTTC
CDR3 protein: CASSFGSDEQFF

J gene: TRBJ1-5
V gene: TRBV10-3
D gene: NA
clone size: few
CDR3 DNA: TGTGCCATCAGTGATGGCAGGTACCAGCCCCAGCATTTT
CDR3 protein: CAISDGRYQPQHF

J gene: TRBJ2-5
V gene: TRBV5-1
D gene: TRBD2
clone size: few
CDR3 DNA: TGCGCCAGCAGCGTTTCAGGACTAGCACCCAGTGAGACCCAGTACTTC
CDR3 protein: CASSVSGLAPSETQYF

J gene: TRBJ2-1
V gene: TRBV7-3
D gene: NA
clone size: NA
CDR3 DNA: TGTGCCAGCAGCCCGAGCCGGGAAAGTACCAGCAATGAGCAGTTCTTC
CDR3 protein: CASSPSRESTSNEQFF

J gene: TRBJ1-5
V gene: TRBV12-3/TRBV12-4
D gene: NA
clone size: NA
CDR3 DNA: TGTGCCAGCAGTGTTGACAGCCCCAATCAGCCCCAGCATTTT
CDR3 protein: CASSVDSPNQPQHF

J gene: TRBJ2-5
V gene: TRBV12-3/TRBV12-4
D gene: NA
clone size: NA
CDR3 DNA: TGTGCCAGCAGGGGCCCATTGGAGACCCAGTACTTC
CDR3 protein: CASRGPLETQYF

J gene: TRBJ2-3
V gene: TRBV6-5
D gene: NA
clone size: few
CDR3 DNA: TGTGCCAGCAGTTACTCTTACGGAGCAGATACGCAGTATTTT
CDR3 protein: CASSYSYGADTQYF

J gene: TRBJ1-2
V gene: TRBV7-9
D gene: NA
clone size: NA
CDR3 DNA: TGTGCCAGCAGCTTTATCCTCGGGGCCGACGATGGCTACACCTTC
CDR3 protein: CASSFILGADDGYTF

J gene: TRBJ2-7
V gene: TRBV27
D gene: NA
clone size: NA
CDR3 DNA: TGTGCCAGCAGTTTATTACAGGACAGCACCTACGAGCAGTACTTC
CDR3 protein: CASSLLQDSTYEQYF

J gene: TRBJ2-5
V gene: TRBV11-2
D gene: TRBD2
clone size: NA
CDR3 DNA: TGTGCCAGCAGCCAGCTACTAGCGGGAGAGCTGGAGGGGCAAGAGACCCAGTACTTC
CDR3 protein: CASSQLLAGELEGQETQYF

J gene: TRBJ1-2
V gene: TRBV14
D gene: NA
clone size: few
CDR3 DNA: TGTGCCAGCAGCCAAGCCGGGCTCTATGGCTACACCTTC
CDR3 protein: CASSQAGLYGYTF

J gene: TRBJ2-1
V gene: TRBV12-3/TRBV12-4
D gene: NA
clone size: many
CDR3 DNA: TGTGCCAGCAGTTTTGGTTTAGACTACAATGAGCAGTTCTTC
CDR3 protein: CASSFGLDYNEQFF

J gene: TRBJ2-1
V gene: TRBV11-2
D gene: NA
clone size: many
CDR3 DNA: TGTGCCAGCGGGATCTTGGGCAGTTACAATGAGCAGTTCTTC
CDR3 protein: CASGILGSYNEQFF